Below are 15 T cell receptor beta chains sequenced from a single sample in a study of blood T cell repertoires in COVID-19 (dated by TCRdb to 2018 to 2020). The library was made by the immunoSEQ multiplex PCR assay. TCRdb took this table from immuneACCESS and kept in-frame rearrangements with V and J called. Such tables lack part of the clones; where checked against another copy, unresolved V genes explain under half of the gap, and the rest is unexplained. The sample table records about 88,000 clones; 90% of these occur just once. The top ten constitute about 1.7% of the sample. Sequencing was done on a sample of peripheral blood. These receptors all stem from a man between 60 and 70 years old with acute or convalescent COVID-19.

The CDR3, as DNA: TGTGCCAGTAGTAAGGAAGCCAGCGGGAGGGCCGAGGCCAAAAACATTCAGTACTTC. Encoded protein: CASSKEASGRAEAKNIQYF. This chain uses TRBV19 with TRBJ2-4, with TRBD2 matching over 10 bases. The trim removed 4 bases at V and 1 base at J, leaving 13 bases unmatched. Per germline, CDR1 LNHDA and CDR2 SQIVND (reference sequence). This CDR3 is built from 19 residues.

The rearrangement joins TRBV12-3 or TRBV12-4 to TRBJ2-1, with a possible D match to TRBD1 (6 bases). This CDR3 spans 13 amino acids. Trimming took off 5 bases at V and 9 bases at J, with 14 bases between the two ends. The CDR3 is CASSPAGDGEQFF. The CDR3 nucleotides are TGTGCCAGCAGTCCAGCAGGGGACGGTGAGCAGTTCTTC.

The chain couples TRBV18 to TRBJ2-2; TRBD1 matches at 8 bases. V was pared by 3 bases and J by 3 bases, with 3 bases of the junction left unmatched. CDR1 and CDR2 (germline): KGHSH, LQKENI. The CDR3 spans 15 residues. The CDR3 protein is CASSPSTGDTGELFF. In DNA, the CDR3 is TGTGCCAGCTCACCCTCGACAGGGGACACCGGGGAGCTGTTTTTT.

This chain joins TRBV7-2 and TRBJ2-1; the match to TRBD2 covers 11 bases. The V and J ends lost 3 bases and 4 bases, in that order; junction bases with no gene match: 5. The CDR3 is made up of 16 amino acids. In germline, CDR1 is SGHTA, CDR2 FQGNSA. DNA for the CDR3: TGTGCCAGCAGCTTGATGGGGACTAGCGGTTACAATGAGCAGTTCTTC. Its translation: CASSLMGTSGYNEQFF.

V usage is TRBV5-1 and J usage is TRBJ1-5; weak D call: TRBD1 (6 bases). Between the trimmed V and J ends, which lost 4 bases and 5 bases, there was a span of 13 bases. Germline V CDR1 and CDR2: SGHRS, YFSETQ. The CDR3 is 14 residues long. The CDR3 DNA sequence: TGCGCCAGCAGCCCAACAGGGTTCGATCAGCCCCAGCATTTT. Its translation is CASSPTGFDQPQHF.

The rearrangement joins TRBV5-8 to TRBJ2-1; TRBD2 matches 10 bases. The V gene's germline CDR1 is SGHTS and CDR2 YDEGEE. Trimming at V came to 4 bases and at J to 9 bases, leaving 10 bases not matched to a gene. This CDR3 comprises 15 residues. CDR3 loop: CASSPRPGLAPEQFF. The CDR3 region has the DNA TGTGCCAGCAGCCCCCGGCCGGGACTAGCGCCTGAGCAGTTCTTC.

The rearrangement joins TRBV7-2 to TRBJ2-3, with TRBD2 matching over 10 bases. The CDR3 covers 15 residues. CDR1 SGHTA and CDR2 FQGNSA come from the germline V gene. Trimming at V came to 8 bases and at J to 3 bases, leaving 8 bases not matched to a gene. The CDR3 DNA sequence: TGTGCCAGCCGGCTAGCGGGAGTGGCAACAGATACGCAGTATTTT. It encodes CASRLAGVATDTQYF.

The CDR3 coding sequence is TGTGCCAGCAGCTTAGACAGGACATACCAAGAGACCCAGTACTTC. Translation gives CASSLDRTYQETQYF. The chain employs TRBV7-2 and TRBJ2-5; D perhaps matches TRBD1 (5 bases). Germline CDR1 reads SGHTA; CDR2 reads FQGNSA. V lost 1 base, J lost 0 bases, and 9 bases lay in between. The CDR3 consists of 15 residues.

This chain links TRBV6-5 with TRBJ1-2; 10 nucleotides agree with TRBD1. Germline CDR1 and CDR2: MNHEY and SVGAGI. V lost 2 bases and J lost 0; bases outside the gene matches: 0. The CDR3 sequence is 15 residues long. This CDR3 is CASSYGQGANYGYTF. Here the CDR3 DNA reads TGTGCCAGCAGTTACGGACAGGGGGCTAACTATGGCTACACCTTC.

CDR3 region: CASSQDRHLHGYTF. The CDR3 bases are TGTGCCAGCAGCCAAGACAGGCATCTTCATGGCTACACCTTC. The V call is TRBV14, the J call TRBJ1-2; D gene unclear. In germline, CDR1 is SGHDN, CDR2 FVKESK. This CDR3 comprises 14 residues. The ends were cut back, 0 bases at V and 6 bases at J, with 11 bases in the middle.

This clone was detected a few times. The V and J genes are TRBV11-1 and TRBJ2-1; TRBD1 agrees at 7 bases. Trimming removed 5 bases from V and 8 bases from J; junction bases left unmatched: 9. CDR3 length: 14 residues. Germline lookup yields CDR1 SGHAT and CDR2 FQDESV (reference sequence). The CDR3 sequence: CASSHDRVGDEQFF. CDR3 nucleotide sequence: TGTGCCAGCAGCCACGACAGGGTCGGGGATGAGCAGTTCTTC. Filled out from reference TRBV11-1 and TRBJ2-1, the complete variable domain reads EAEVAQSPRYKITEKSQAVAFWCDPISGHATLYWYRQILGQGPELLVQFQDESVVDDSQLPKDRFSAERLKGVDSTLKIQPAELGDSAMYLCASSHDRVGDEQFFGPGTRLTVL.

The count of this clone is one. The chain combines TRBV7-2 with TRBJ1-1, with D perhaps matching TRBD1 (6 bases). Germline lookup yields CDR1 SGHTA and CDR2 FQGNSA. Deletions cut 0 bases from V and 9 bases from J, with 11 bases between. The CDR3 spans 13 residues. The CDR3 coding sequence is TGTGCCAGCAGCTTAGCGCGGGGGGGGCAAGCTTTCTTT. This translates into CASSLARGGQAFF.

V gene TRBV19 combines with J gene TRBJ2-7, with 8 positions matching TRBD1. Germline CDR1 is LNHDA and CDR2 is SQIVND (reference sequence). The CDR3 is 14 amino acids. V shed 4 bases and J 4 bases; nucleotides not matched to a gene: 6. CDR3 sequence reads: CASSSRQGKYEQYF. Here the CDR3 DNA reads TGTGCCAGTAGTAGCAGACAGGGGAAATACGAGCAGTACTTC.

This rearrangement joins TRBV10-1 to TRBJ2-1, with a possible D match to TRBD2 (6 bases). The V end was cut by 8 bases, the J end by 2 bases, with 16 bases between. The CDR3 contains 15 residues. The germline V gene has CDR1 WNHNN and CDR2 SYGVQD (reference sequence). CDR3 in amino acids: CASYIRESTYNEQFF. The CDR3 coding sequence is TGCGCCAGCTACATCCGGGAGAGCACCTACAATGAGCAGTTCTTC.

The chain carries TRBV7-2 and TRBJ2-1; 12 bases align to TRBD2. Germline V gene sequence: CDR1 SGHTA, CDR2 FQGNSA. The trim removed 4 bases at V and 4 bases at J, leaving 8 bases unmatched. The CDR3 is made up of 17 amino acids. The CDR3 spells CASSSVLAGGVYNEQFF. The CDR3 nucleotides are TGTGCCAGCAGCTCAGTTCTAGCGGGAGGGGTGTACAATGAGCAGTTCTTC.